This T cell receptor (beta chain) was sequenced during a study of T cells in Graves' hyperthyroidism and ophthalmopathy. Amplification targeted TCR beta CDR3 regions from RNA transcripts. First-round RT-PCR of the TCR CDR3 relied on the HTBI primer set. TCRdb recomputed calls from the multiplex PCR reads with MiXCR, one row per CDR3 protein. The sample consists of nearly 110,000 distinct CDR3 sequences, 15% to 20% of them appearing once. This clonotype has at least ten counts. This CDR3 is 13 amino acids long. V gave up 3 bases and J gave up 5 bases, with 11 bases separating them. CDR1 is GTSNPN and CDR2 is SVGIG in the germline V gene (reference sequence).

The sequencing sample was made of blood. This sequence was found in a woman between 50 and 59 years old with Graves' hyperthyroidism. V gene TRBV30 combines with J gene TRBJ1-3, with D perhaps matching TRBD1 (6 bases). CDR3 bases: TGTGCCTGGAGAAAGGGGGAGAGAAACACCATATATTTT. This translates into CAWRKGERNTIYF. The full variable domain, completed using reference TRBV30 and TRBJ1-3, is SQTIHQWPATLVQPVGSPLSLECTVEGTSNPNLYWYRQAAGRGLQLLFYSVGIGQISSEVPQNLSASRPQDRQFILSSKKLLLSDSGFYLCAWRKGERNTIYFGEGSWLTVV.